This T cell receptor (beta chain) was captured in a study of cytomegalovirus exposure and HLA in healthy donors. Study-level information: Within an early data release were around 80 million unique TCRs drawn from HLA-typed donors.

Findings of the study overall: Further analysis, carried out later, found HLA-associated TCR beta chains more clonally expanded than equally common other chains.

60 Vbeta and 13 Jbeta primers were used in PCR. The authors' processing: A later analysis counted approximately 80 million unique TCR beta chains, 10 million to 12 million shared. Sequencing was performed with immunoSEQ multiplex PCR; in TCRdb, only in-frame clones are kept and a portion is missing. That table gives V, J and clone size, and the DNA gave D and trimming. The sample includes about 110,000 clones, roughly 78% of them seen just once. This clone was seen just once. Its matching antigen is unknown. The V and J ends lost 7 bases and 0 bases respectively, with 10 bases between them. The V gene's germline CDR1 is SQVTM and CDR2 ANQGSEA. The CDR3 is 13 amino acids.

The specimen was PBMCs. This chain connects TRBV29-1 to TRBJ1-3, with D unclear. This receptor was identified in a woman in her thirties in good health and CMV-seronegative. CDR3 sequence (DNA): TGCAGCGCAGAACAGAGCTCTGGAAACACCATATATTTT. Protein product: CSAEQSSGNTIYF.